The clone carrying this T cell receptor (beta chain) was counted once. One Seattle source followed patients from active infection through their disease course. In the authors' methods: Estimates of nucleated cell counts were drawn from the amplification of reference gene primers. Assay: immunoSEQ multiplex PCR; the TCRdb copy retains only in-frame clones and omits some. From that table come the V and J calls and clone size; the DNA was used to work out D and trimming. The profile shows 150,000 to 200,000 clones, over 75% of them singletons. The data were taken from a study of blood T cell repertoires in COVID-19. Study summary: COVID-19 samples from acute and convalescent phases originated in the United States, Italy and Spain. Nucleic acid was either cDNA or gDNA, and it came from T cells, B-cell-depleted T cells, or PBMCs.

Germline assignment: CDR1 MNHEY and CDR2 SVGEGT. The CDR3 spans 15 residues. V gave up 4 bases and J gave up 9 bases; unmatched junction bases: 7. The chain has TRBV6-2 or TRBV6-3 and TRBJ2-4; 12 nucleotides line up with TRBD2. The material sequenced was peripheral blood. The sequence was obtained from a person between 65 and 79 years old with COVID-19, enrolled during active disease. For the CDR3, the DNA is TGTGCCAGCAGTTTCTCGACTAGCGGGAGTTCCATTCAGTACTTC. Residues: CASSFSTSGSSIQYF.